A single T cell receptor (beta chain) is shown here with its context. Its antigen is unidentified. This specimen belongs to a study of T cell responses to AZD1222 COVID-19 vaccine. Whole-study findings and limits: The span of vaccine-associated CD4 TCRs extended across spike, with dominance at 160-218 and 743-854. Most donors were white British and more were female, and clonal diversity was possibly underestimated.

The V end lost 4 bases, the J end lost 10 bases, and 16 bases lay between the germline ends. There are 13 residues in the CDR3. Produced via immunoSEQ multiplex PCR; TCRdb's table is partial and in-frame only. The sample lists just over 8,000 clones; 88% were seen once. The clonotype was recovered from an adult who received the AZD1222 COVID-19 vaccine. The V gene is TRBV12-3 or TRBV12-4, the J gene TRBJ1-2; a weak D match, TRBD1 (5 bases). Sample: peripheral blood, taken 28 days after the second AZD1222 dose. CDR3 bases: TGTGCCAGCAGTTATACCGACAGCCCTTTCTACACCTTC. The encoded protein is CASSYTDSPFYTF.